This T cell receptor (beta chain) was profiled in a study of tumor-infiltrating lymphocytes in primary liver carcinoma. A primer matching the constant region was used to make TCR beta cDNA from approximately 520 ng of total RNA. It was through three nested multiplex PCR rounds of slightly modified ARM-PCR that TCR beta libraries arose. PCR rounds one and two used TRBV1-TRBV30 forward primers with a C-beta reverse primer for approximately 11 cycles each. TCRdb passed the multiplex PCR reads through MiXCR, listing each CDR3 protein once. The repertoire holds 85,000 to 100,000 distinct CDR3 sequences, around 68% seen once, with around 27% in the top ten. Of note for this clonotype: Its antigen remains unknown. The junction and the germline gene differ at one end; a read error may be behind it.

Germline-derived CDR1 and CDR2 are SGHNT and YENEEA. The CDR3 totals 16 residues. Broader study findings: The study found tumor-adjacent and tumor-blood pairs overlapped less than tumor region pairs.

From about 20-30 mg of unsorted bulk tissue, DNA and RNA were co-extracted together. Patients were treatment-naive with chronic HBV infection. This TCR was recovered from a man between 40 and 49 years old with primary liver carcinoma and hepatitis B virus infection. Sequenced sample: tumor-adjacent normal liver tissue. V is TRBV11-3 and J is TRBJ2-1; 8 bases line up with TRBD2. The CDR3 nucleotides read TGTGCCAGCAGCTTGACTAGCGAGAACTCCTACAATGAGCAATTCTTC. It translates to CASSLTSENSYNEQFF.